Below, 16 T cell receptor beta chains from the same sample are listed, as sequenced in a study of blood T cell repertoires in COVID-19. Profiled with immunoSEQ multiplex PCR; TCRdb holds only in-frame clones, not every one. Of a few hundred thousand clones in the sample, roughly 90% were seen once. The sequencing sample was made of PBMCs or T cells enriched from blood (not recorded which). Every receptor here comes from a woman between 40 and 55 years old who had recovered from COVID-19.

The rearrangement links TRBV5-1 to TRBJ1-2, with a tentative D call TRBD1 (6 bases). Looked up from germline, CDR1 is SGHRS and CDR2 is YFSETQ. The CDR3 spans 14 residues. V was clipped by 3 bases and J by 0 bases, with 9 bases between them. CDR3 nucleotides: TGCGCCAGCAGCTCGGACAGCGCTAACTATGGCTACACCTTC. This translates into CASSSDSANYGYTF.

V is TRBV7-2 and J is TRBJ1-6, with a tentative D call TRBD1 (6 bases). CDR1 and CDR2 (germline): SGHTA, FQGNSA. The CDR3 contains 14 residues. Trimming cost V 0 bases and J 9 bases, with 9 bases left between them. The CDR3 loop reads CASSLAQGGSPLHF. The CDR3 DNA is TGTGCCAGCAGCTTAGCACAGGGTGGTTCACCCCTCCACTTT. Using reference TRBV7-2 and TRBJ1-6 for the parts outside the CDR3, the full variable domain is GAGVSQSPSNKVTEKGKDVELRCDPISGHTALYWYRQSLGQGLEFLIYFQGNSAPDKSGLPSDRFSAERTGGSVSTLTIQRTQQEDSAVYLCASSLAQGGSPLHFGNGTRLTVT.

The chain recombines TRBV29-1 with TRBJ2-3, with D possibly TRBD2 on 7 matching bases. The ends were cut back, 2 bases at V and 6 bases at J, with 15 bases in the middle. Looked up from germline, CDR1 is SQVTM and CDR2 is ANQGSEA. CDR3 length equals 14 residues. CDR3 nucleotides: TGCAGCGTTGAAAGTATTGGGGGGGCGGATACGCAGTATTTT. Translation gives CSVESIGGADTQYF.

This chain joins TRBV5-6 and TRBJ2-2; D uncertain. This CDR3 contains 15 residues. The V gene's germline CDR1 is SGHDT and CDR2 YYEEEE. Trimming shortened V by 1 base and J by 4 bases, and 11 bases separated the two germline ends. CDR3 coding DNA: TGTGCCAGCAGCTTGAATCTAGACGGCACCGGGGAGCTGTTTTTT. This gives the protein CASSLNLDGTGELFF. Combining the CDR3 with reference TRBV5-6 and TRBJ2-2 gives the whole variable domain DAGVTQSPTHLIKTRGQQVTLRCSPKSGHDTVSWYQQALGQGPQFIFQYYEEEERQRGNFPDRFSGHQFPNYSSELNVNALLLGDSALYLCASSLNLDGTGELFFGEGSRLTVL.

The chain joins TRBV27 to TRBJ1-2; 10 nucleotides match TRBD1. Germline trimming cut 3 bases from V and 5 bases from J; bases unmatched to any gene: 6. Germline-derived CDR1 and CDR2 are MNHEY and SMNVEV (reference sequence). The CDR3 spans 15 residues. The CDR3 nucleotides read TGTGCCAGCAGTTTCCGGACAGGGGGAAGATATGGCTACACCTTC. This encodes CASSFRTGGRYGYTF.

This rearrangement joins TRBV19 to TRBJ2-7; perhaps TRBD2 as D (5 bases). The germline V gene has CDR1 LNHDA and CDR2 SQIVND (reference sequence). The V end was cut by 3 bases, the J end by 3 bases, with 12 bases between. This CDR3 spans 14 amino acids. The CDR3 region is CASSIPGVNYEQYF. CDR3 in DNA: TGTGCCAGTAGTATCCCCGGGGTTAACTACGAGCAGTACTTC.

CDR3 nucleotides: TGTGCCAGCAGCTTAGAATTGGGAGAGAGAGCCAATCAGCCCCAGCATTTT. It codes for CASSLELGERANQPQHF. The chain uses TRBV7-2 and TRBJ1-5; D remains unclear. The CDR3 runs to 17 residues. V dropped 1 base and J dropped 3 bases, with 16 bases sitting between them. Germline V gives CDR1 SGHTA, CDR2 FQGNSA.

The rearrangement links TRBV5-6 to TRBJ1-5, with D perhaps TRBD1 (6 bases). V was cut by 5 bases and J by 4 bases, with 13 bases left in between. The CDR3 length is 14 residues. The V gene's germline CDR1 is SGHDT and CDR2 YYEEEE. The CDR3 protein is CASSLGQLNQPQHF. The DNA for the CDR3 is TGTGCCAGCAGTCTCGGACAGCTAAATCAGCCCCAGCATTTT.

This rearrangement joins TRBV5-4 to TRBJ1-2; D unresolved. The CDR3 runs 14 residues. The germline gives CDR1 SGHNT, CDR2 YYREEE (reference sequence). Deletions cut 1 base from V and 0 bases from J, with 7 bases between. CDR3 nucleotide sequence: TGTGCCAGCAGCTTGTACAGAACTAACTATGGCTACACCTTC. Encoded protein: CASSLYRTNYGYTF.

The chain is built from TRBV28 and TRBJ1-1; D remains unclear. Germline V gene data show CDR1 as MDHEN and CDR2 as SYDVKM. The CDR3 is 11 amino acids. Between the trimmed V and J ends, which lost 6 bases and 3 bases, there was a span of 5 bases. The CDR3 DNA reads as TGTGCCAGCAGCGGTGACACTGAAGCTTTCTTT. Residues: CASSGDTEAFF.

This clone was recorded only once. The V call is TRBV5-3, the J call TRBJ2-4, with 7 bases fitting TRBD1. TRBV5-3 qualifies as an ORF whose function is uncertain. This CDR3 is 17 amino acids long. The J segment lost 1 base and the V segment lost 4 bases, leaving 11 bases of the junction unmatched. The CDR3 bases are TGTGCCAGAAGCGGATGGGACAGAGGACTGGCCAAAAACATTCAGTACTTC. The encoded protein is CARSGWDRGLAKNIQYF.

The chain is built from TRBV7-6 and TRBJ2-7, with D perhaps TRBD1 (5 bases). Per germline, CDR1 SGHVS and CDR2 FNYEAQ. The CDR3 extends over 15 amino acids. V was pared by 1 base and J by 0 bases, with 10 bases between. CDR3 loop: CASSLGDSLSYEQYF. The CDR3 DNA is TGTGCCAGCAGCTTAGGAGACAGTCTCTCCTACGAGCAGTACTTC.

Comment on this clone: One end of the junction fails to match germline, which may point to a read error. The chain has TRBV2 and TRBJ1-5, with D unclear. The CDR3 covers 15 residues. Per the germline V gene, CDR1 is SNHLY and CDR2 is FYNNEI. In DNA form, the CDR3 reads TGTGCCAGCAGCGAAGACACGTATAGCAATCAGCCCCAGCATTTT. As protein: CASSEDTYSNQPQHF. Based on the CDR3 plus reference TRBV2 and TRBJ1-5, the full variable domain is EPEVTQTPSHQVTQMGQEVILRCVPISNHLYFYWYRQILGQKVEFLVSFYNNEISEKSEIFDDQFSVERPDGSNFTLKIRSTKLEDSAMYFCASSEDTYSNQPQHFGDGTRLSIL.

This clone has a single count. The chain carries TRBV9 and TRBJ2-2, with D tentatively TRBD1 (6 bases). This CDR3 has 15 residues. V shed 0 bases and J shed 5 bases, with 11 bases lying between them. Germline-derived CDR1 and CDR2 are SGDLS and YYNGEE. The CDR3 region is CASSVDGGSTGELFF. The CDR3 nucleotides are TGTGCCAGCAGCGTAGATGGGGGCTCGACCGGGGAGCTGTTTTTT.

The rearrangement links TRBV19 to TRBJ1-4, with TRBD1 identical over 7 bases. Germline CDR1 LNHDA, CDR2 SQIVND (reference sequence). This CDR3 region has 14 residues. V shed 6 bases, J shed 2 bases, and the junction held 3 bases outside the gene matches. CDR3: CASRSGQTNEKLFF. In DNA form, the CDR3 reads TGTGCCAGTAGATCGGGACAGACTAATGAAAAACTGTTTTTT. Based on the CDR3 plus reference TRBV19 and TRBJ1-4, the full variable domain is DGGITQSPKYLFRKEGQNVTLSCEQNLNHDAMYWYRQDPGQGLRLIYYSQIVNDFQKGDIAEGYSVSREKKESFPLTVTSAQKNPTAFYLCASRSGQTNEKLFFGSGTQLSVL.

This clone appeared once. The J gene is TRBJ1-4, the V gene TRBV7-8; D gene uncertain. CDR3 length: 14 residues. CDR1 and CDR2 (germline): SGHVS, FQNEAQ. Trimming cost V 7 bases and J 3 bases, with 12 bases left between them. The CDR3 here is CASTKGVSNEKLFF. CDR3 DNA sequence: TGTGCCAGCACCAAGGGAGTTTCTAATGAAAAACTGTTTTTT.